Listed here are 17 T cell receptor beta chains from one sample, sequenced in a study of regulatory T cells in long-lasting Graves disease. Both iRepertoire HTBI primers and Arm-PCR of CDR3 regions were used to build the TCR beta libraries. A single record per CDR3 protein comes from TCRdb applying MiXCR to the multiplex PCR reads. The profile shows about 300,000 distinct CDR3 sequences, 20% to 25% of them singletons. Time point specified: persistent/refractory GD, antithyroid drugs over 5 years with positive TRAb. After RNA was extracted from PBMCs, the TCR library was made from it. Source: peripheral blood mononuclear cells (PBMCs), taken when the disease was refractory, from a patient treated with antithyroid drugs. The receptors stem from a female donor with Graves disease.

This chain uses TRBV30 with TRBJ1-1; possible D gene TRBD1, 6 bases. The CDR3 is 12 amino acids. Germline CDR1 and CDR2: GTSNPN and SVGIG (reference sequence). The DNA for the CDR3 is TGTGCATTGGGACAACTGAACACTGAAGCTTTCTTT. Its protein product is CALGQLNTEAFF.

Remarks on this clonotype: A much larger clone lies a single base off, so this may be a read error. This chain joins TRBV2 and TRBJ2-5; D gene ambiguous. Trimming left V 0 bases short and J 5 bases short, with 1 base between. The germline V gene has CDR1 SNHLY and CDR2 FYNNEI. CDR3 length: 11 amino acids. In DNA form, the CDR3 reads TGTGCCAGCAGTGAAGCGGAGACCCAGTACTTC. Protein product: CASSEAETQYF. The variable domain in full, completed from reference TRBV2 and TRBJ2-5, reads EPEVTQTPSHQVTQMGQEVILRCVPISNHLYFYWYRQILGQKVEFLVSFYNNEISEKSEIFDDQFSVERPDGSNFTLKIRSTKLEDSAMYFCASSEAETQYFGPGTRLLVL.

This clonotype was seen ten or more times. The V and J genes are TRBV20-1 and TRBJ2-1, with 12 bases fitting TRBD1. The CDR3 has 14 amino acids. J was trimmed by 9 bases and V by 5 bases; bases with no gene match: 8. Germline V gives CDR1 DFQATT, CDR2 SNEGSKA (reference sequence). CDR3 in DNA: TGCAGTGCTGGACCGGGACAGGGGGCAGGTGAGCAGTTCTTC. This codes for CSAGPGQGAGEQFF.

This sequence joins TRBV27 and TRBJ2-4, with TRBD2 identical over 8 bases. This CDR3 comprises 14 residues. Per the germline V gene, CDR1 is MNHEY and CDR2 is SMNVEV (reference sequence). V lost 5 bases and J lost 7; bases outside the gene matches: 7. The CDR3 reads CASSQSGSYNIQYF. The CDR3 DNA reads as TGTGCCAGCAGTCAAAGCGGGAGTTACAACATTCAGTACTTC.

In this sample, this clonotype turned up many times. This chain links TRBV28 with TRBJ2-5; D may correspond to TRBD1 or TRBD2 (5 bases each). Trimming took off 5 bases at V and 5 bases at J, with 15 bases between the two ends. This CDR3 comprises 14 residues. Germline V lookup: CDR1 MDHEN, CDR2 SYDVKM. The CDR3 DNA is TGTGCCAGCAGTCCCCGGGACCGCGGGGAGACCCAGTACTTC. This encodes CASSPRDRGETQYF. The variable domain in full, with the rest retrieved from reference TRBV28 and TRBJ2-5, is DVKVTQSSRYLVKRTGEKVFLECVQDMDHENMFWYRQDPGLGLRLIYFSYDVKMKEKGDIPEGYSVSREKKERFSLILESASTNQTSMYLCASSPRDRGETQYFGPGTRLLVL.

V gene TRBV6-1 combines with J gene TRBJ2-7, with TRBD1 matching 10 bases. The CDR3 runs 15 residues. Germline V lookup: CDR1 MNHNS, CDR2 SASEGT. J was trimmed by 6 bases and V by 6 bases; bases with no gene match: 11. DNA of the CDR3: TGTGCCAGCAGAGAGCCCGGGACAGGGGACCGCGAGCAGTACTTC. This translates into CASREPGTGDREQYF.

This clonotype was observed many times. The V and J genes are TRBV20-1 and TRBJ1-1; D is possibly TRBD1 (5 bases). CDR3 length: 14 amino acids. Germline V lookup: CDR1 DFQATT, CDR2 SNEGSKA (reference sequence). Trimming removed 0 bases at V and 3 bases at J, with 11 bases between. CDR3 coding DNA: TGCAGTGCTAGAGATCAGGGCAGATACACTGAAGCTTTCTTT. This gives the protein CSARDQGRYTEAFF.

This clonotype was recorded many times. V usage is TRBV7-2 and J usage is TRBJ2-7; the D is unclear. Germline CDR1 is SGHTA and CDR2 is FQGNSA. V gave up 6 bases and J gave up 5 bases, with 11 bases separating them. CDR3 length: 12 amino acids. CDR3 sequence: CASSKTAHEQYF. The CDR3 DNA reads TGTGCCAGCAGTAAAACAGCGCACGAGCAGTACTTC.

This CDR3 is CASSKGAGTNDEQYF. In nucleotides, the CDR3 is TGTGCCAGCAGCAAGGGGGCCGGGACTAACGACGAGCAGTACTTC. The chain combines TRBV7-2 with TRBJ2-7, with D perhaps being TRBD1 or TRBD2 (7 bases each). Germline V gene data show CDR1 as SGHTA and CDR2 as FQGNSA. This CDR3 has 15 amino acids. V lost 5 bases and J 5 bases, leaving 19 bases between the germline ends.

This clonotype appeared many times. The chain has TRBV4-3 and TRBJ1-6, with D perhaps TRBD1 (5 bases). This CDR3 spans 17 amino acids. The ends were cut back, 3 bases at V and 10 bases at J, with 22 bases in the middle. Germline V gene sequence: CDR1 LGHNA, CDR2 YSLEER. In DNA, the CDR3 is TGCGCCAGCAGCCATGACGAGCTACACGGGGGACGATCACCCCTCCACTTT. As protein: CASSHDELHGGRSPLHF.

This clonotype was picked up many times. In nucleotides, the CDR3 is TGTGCCAGCAGCGCCTGGACAGATTTCGGGGAGCAGTACTTC. Protein product: CASSAWTDFGEQYF. The gene calls are TRBV11-2 and TRBJ2-7, with a weak D call TRBD1 (6 bases). Trimming removed 5 bases from V and 7 bases from J, with 18 bases in between. The length of the CDR3 is 14 residues. Looked up from germline, CDR1 is SGHAT and CDR2 is FQNNGV.

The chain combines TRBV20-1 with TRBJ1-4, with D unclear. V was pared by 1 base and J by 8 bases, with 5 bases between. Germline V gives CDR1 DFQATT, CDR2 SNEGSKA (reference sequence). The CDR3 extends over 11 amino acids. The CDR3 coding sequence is TGCAGTGCTAGAGCACGCGAAAAACTGTTTTTT. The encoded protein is CSARAREKLFF.

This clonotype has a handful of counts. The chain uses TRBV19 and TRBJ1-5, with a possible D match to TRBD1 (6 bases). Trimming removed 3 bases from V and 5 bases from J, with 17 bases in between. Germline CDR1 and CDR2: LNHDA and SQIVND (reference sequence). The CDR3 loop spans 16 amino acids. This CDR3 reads CASSILGGRVDQPQHF. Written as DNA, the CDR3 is TGTGCCAGTAGTATCCTAGGGGGTCGAGTGGATCAGCCCCAGCATTTT.

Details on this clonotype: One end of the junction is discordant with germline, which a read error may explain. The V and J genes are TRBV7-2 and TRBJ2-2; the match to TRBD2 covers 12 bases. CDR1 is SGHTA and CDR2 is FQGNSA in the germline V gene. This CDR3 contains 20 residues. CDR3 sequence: CASSLLPSGRAIRLAGEPFF. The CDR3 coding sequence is TGTGCCAGCAGCTTACTTCCTAGCGGGAGGGCCATCCGATTAGCCGGGGAGCCGTTTTTT.

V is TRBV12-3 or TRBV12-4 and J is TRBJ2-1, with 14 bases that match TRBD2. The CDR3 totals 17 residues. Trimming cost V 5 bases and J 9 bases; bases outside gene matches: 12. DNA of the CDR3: TGTGCCAGCAGTCCTTTGTCCGGGACTAGCGGGAGTGGTGAGCAGTTCTTC. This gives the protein CASSPLSGTSGSGEQFF.

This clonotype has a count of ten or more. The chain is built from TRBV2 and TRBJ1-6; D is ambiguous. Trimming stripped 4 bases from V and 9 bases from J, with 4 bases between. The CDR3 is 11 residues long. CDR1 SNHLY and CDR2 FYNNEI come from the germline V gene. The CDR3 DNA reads TGTGCCAGCAGTGGGAGTTCACCCCTCCACTTT. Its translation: CASSGSSPLHF. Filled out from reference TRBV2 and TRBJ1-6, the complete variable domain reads EPEVTQTPSHQVTQMGQEVILRCVPISNHLYFYWYRQILGQKVEFLVSFYNNEISEKSEIFDDQFSVERPDGSNFTLKIRSTKLEDSAMYFCASSGSSPLHFGNGTRLTVT.

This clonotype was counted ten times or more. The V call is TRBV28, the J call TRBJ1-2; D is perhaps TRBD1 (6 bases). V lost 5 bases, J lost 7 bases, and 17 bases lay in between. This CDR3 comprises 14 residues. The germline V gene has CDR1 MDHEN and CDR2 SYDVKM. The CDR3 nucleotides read TGTGCCAGCAGTATCCTAAACCACAGGGCTGGCTACACCTTC. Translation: CASSILNHRAGYTF.